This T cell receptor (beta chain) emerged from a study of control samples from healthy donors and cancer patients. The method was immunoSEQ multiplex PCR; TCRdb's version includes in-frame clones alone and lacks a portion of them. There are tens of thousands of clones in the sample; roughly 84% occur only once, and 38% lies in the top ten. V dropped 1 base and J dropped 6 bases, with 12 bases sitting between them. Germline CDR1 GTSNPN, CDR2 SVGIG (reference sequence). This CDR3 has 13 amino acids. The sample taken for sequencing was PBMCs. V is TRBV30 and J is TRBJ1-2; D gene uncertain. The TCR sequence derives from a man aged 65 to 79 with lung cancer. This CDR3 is CAWSDSHKNGYTF. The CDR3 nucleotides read TGTGCCTGGAGTGACTCTCACAAGAATGGCTACACCTTC.